The 20 T cell receptor beta chains reported below all come from one sample, sequenced in a study of cytomegalovirus exposure and HLA in healthy donors. The PCR contained 60 Vbeta and 13 Jbeta primers. Profiling relied on immunoSEQ multiplex PCR, and the TCRdb table lists in-frame clones only, not all of them. Of about 180,000 clones detected, about 69% appear once; the ten largest clones hold approximately 2.9%. What was sequenced was PBMCs. The receptor set was obtained from a male donor in good health and CMV-seronegative.

This chain links TRBV28 with TRBJ2-7; unclear D gene. The V end lost 3 bases, the J end lost 6 bases, and 9 bases lay between the germline ends. From germline, CDR1 is MDHEN and CDR2 SYDVKM. The CDR3 has 12 residues. The CDR3 sequence: CASSFSASEQYF. The CDR3 nucleotides are TGTGCCAGCAGTTTTAGTGCGAGCGAGCAGTACTTC.

V usage is TRBV5-1 and J usage is TRBJ2-1; 8 bases align to TRBD1. Trimming cost V 2 bases and J 5 bases; bases outside gene matches: 12. In germline, CDR1 is SGHRS, CDR2 YFSETQ. The CDR3 totals 17 residues. CDR3 coding DNA: TGCGCCAGCAGCTTATTTGGCGGAGGACAGGGCCACAATGAGCAGTTCTTC. The encoded protein is CASSLFGGGQGHNEQFF. Variable domain in full (rest from reference TRBV5-1 and TRBJ2-1): KAGVTQTPRYLIKTRGQQVTLSCSPISGHRSVSWYQQTPGQGLQFLFEYFSETQRNKGNFPGRFSGRQFSNSRSEMNVSTLELGDSALYLCASSLFGGGQGHNEQFFGPGTRLTVL.

The chain recombines TRBV4-1 with TRBJ1-2, with a possible D match to TRBD1 (5 bases). V was pared by 4 bases and J by 6 bases, with 21 bases between. Germline loops: CDR1 MGHRA, CDR2 YSYEKL. The CDR3 contains 16 residues. This CDR3 reads CASSPGVGGRKDGYTF. The CDR3 DNA follows: TGCGCCAGCAGCCCGGGGGTGGGGGGAAGGAAAGATGGCTACACCTTC.

This clone appeared a few times. The V and J genes are TRBV29-1 and TRBJ2-1; 10 bases align to TRBD2. This CDR3 is built from 16 residues. The germline CDR1 and CDR2 sequences are SQVTM and ANQGSEA. Trimming removed 3 bases from V and 0 bases from J; junction bases left unmatched: 5. The CDR3: CSVDTSGDFSYNEQFF. DNA for the CDR3: TGCAGCGTTGACACTAGCGGGGACTTCTCCTACAATGAGCAGTTCTTC.

The chain uses TRBV10-2 and TRBJ2-1; 8 nucleotides match TRBD2. The CDR3 consists of 14 residues. The V gene's germline CDR1 is WSHSY and CDR2 SAAADI. Germline trimming cut 5 bases from V and 5 bases from J; bases unmatched to any gene: 5. This CDR3 reads CASSRTSTHNEQFF. CDR3 bases: TGCGCCAGCAGTAGGACTAGCACCCACAATGAGCAGTTCTTC.

The chain links TRBV6-5 to TRBJ1-2, with unresolved D. The CDR3 extends over 15 amino acids. V was cut by 2 bases and J by 0 bases, with 10 bases left in between. Germline loops: CDR1 MNHEY, CDR2 SVGAGI. The CDR3 reads CASSYIGRPNYGYTF. The CDR3 DNA sequence: TGTGCCAGCAGTTACATCGGGAGACCTAACTATGGCTACACCTTC.

V usage is TRBV6-1 and J usage is TRBJ1-4, with D perhaps TRBD1 (5 bases). Germline CDR1 MNHNS, CDR2 SASEGT. The CDR3 spans 15 residues. V shed 6 bases and J shed 5 bases, with 16 bases lying between them. The CDR3 coding sequence is TGTGCCAGCAGGGGGGGTCGTTTCCCGAATGAAAAACTGTTTTTT. This translates into CASRGGRFPNEKLFF.

The rearrangement uses TRBV30 and TRBJ1-5; D is unclear. CDR3 length equals 13 residues. Deletions cut 4 bases from V and 2 bases from J, with 9 bases between. Looked up from germline, CDR1 is GTSNPN and CDR2 is SVGIG (reference sequence). The CDR3 sequence: CAWNRGRNQPQHF. The CDR3 nucleotides are TGTGCCTGGAACCGTGGGCGCAATCAGCCCCAGCATTTT.

The CDR3, as DNA: TGTGCCTGGAGTATACTGGACAGGAGCTCCTATAATTCACCCCTCCACTTT. Its protein is CAWSILDRSSYNSPLHF. The chain is built from TRBV30 and TRBJ1-6; TRBD1 matches at 7 bases. CDR1 and CDR2 (germline): GTSNPN, SVGIG (reference sequence). The CDR3 runs to 17 residues. After removal of 2 bases from V and 0 bases from J, the junction contained 7 bases not matched to a gene.

The chain joins TRBV25-1 to TRBJ2-5; 7 bases line up with TRBD2. Looked up from germline, CDR1 is MGHDK and CDR2 is SYGVNS. J was trimmed by 1 base and V by 1 base; bases with no gene match: 6. This CDR3 spans 16 amino acids. For the CDR3, the DNA is TGTGCCAGCAGTGAATTAGGGGAGGGACCCCAAGAGACCCAGTACTTC. Translated, it gives CASSELGEGPQETQYF. Using reference TRBV25-1 and TRBJ2-5 for the parts outside the CDR3, the full variable domain is EADIYQTPRYLVIGTGKKITLECSQTMGHDKMYWYQQDPGMELHLIHYSYGVNSTEKGDLSSESTVSRIRTEHFPLTLESARPSHTSQYLCASSELGEGPQETQYFGPGTRLLVL.

J is TRBJ2-4 and V is TRBV7-3; 7 nucleotides line up with TRBD1. Germline CDR1 reads SGHTA; CDR2 reads FQGTGA. The J segment lost 5 bases and the V segment lost 4 bases, leaving 5 bases of the junction unmatched. This CDR3 spans 14 amino acids. The CDR3 DNA reads as TGTGCCAGCAGCTCCGGACAGGATCAAAACATTCAGTACTTC. It specifies CASSSGQDQNIQYF.

This clone was counted only a few times. The rearrangement joins TRBV7-9 to TRBJ2-7, with TRBD2 matching 7 bases. The germline CDR1 and CDR2 sequences are SEHNR and FQNEAQ (reference sequence). The CDR3 loop spans 15 amino acids. Trimming cost V 1 base and J 0 bases; bases outside gene matches: 3. CDR3 DNA: TGTGCCAGCAGCTTAGAAGCGGGGAGCTCCTACGAGCAGTACTTC. It codes for CASSLEAGSSYEQYF.

The chain recombines TRBV7-2 with TRBJ1-2, with D possibly being TRBD1 (5 bases). Germline V lookup: CDR1 SGHTA, CDR2 FQGNSA. Trimming removed 2 bases at V and 8 bases at J, with 18 bases between. The CDR3 sequence is 15 residues long. The CDR3 spells CASSLSAGPRYGYTF. The CDR3 DNA reads TGTGCCAGCAGCTTATCCGCGGGACCCCGGTACGGCTACACCTTC.

This chain joins TRBV28 and TRBJ1-5; D is ambiguous. The ends were cut back, 2 bases at V and 0 bases at J, with 14 bases in the middle. This CDR3 is 17 amino acids long. In germline, CDR1 is MDHEN, CDR2 SYDVKM. In DNA form, the CDR3 reads TGTGCCAGCAGTTTACCGGGTCTTATACATAGCAATCAGCCCCAGCATTTT. Residues: CASSLPGLIHSNQPQHF.

This chain uses TRBV28 with TRBJ1-5; TRBD1 is a possible D gene (5 bases). Trimming pared 8 bases from V and 7 bases from J, leaving 12 bases between. The germline V gene encodes CDR1 MDHEN and CDR2 SYDVKM. The CDR3 is 12 amino acids. The CDR3 coding sequence is TGTGCCAGCGGGCAGGGAGGACAGCCCCAGCATTTT. Its protein product is CASGQGGQPQHF.

The chain joins TRBV28 to TRBJ1-2; D remains unclear. The V and J ends lost 7 bases and 3 bases respectively, with 12 bases between them. Looked up from germline, CDR1 is MDHEN and CDR2 is SYDVKM. The CDR3 extends over 13 amino acids. The CDR3 is CASTFRLDYGYTF. The CDR3 DNA is TGTGCCAGCACCTTTCGTTTAGACTATGGCTACACCTTC.

The rearrangement joins TRBV30 to TRBJ1-1; D might be TRBD1 (6 bases). V shed 5 bases and J shed 4 bases, with 17 bases lying between them. This CDR3 contains 14 residues. Per the germline V gene, CDR1 is GTSNPN and CDR2 is SVGIG (reference sequence). CDR3 coding DNA: TGTGCCTGGCGAGGTGGGGGCAGGGGCACTGAAGCTTTCTTT. Encoded protein: CAWRGGGRGTEAFF.

The chain carries TRBV27 and TRBJ2-3, with D perhaps matching TRBD2 (7 bases). V shed 3 bases and J shed 5 bases, with 12 bases lying between them. The CDR3 contains 14 residues. CDR1 and CDR2 (germline): MNHEY, SMNVEV (reference sequence). The CDR3 reads CASSFNGGRDTQYF. For the CDR3, the DNA is TGTGCCAGCAGTTTTAACGGGGGGCGAGATACGCAGTATTTT.

The V gene is TRBV5-6, the J gene TRBJ2-4; 7 nucleotides align to TRBD1. The germline V gene has CDR1 SGHDT and CDR2 YYEEEE. Trimming took 2 bases from V and 5 from J; bases not matched to a gene: 1. The CDR3 runs to 13 residues. In nucleotides, the CDR3 is TGTGCCAGCAGCTTAGGGGGCGAAAACATTCAGTACTTC. This encodes CASSLGGENIQYF. Combining the CDR3 with reference TRBV5-6 and TRBJ2-4 gives the whole variable domain DAGVTQSPTHLIKTRGQQVTLRCSPKSGHDTVSWYQQALGQGPQFIFQYYEEEERQRGNFPDRFSGHQFPNYSSELNVNALLLGDSALYLCASSLGGENIQYFGAGTRLSVL.

The chain joins TRBV6-1 to TRBJ1-2; no clear D gene. CDR3 length equals 13 residues. The V and J ends lost 2 bases and 4 bases respectively, with 8 bases between them. Germline V gives CDR1 MNHNS, CDR2 SASEGT. CDR3 nucleotides: TGTGCCAGCAGTGAATTACAGACCTATGGCTACACCTTC. Protein: CASSELQTYGYTF.